This T cell receptor (beta chain) was sequenced for a study of CD4 T cell repertoires in COVID-19. In the study overall: After less than twelve days of IL-2 expansion, CFSE-low cells were relabeled and restimulated with other coronavirus spikes.

Some clones are missing from TCRdb's copy, which holds only in-frame ones; the method was immunoSEQ multiplex PCR. The sample gives some 71,000 clones, under 90% of which show up once; 0.5% to 0.6% is in the top ten. J lost 2 bases, V lost 3 bases, and 8 bases had no gene match. CDR3 length: 15 residues. CDR1 and CDR2 from the germline V gene are GTSNPN and SVGIG (reference sequence). This TCR was recovered from a human donor who had COVID-19. Material: CD4+ T cells from peripheral blood, obtained after recovery from COVID-19. The chain carries TRBV30 and TRBJ2-3; 7 bases match TRBD2. The CDR3 loop reads CAWSITSAVTDTQYF. The CDR3 coding sequence is TGTGCCTGGAGCATAACTAGCGCCGTCACAGATACGCAGTATTTT.